This entry is about one TCR beta chain. The germline V gene encodes CDR1 SGHTA and CDR2 FQGNSA. V was clipped by 4 bases and J by 7 bases, with 14 bases between them. This CDR3 is built from 13 residues. These data belong to a study of technical replicates of blood from several donors. Sequencing used immunoSEQ multiplex PCR; TCRdb keeps in-frame clones, though not all of them. This repertoire shows 50,000 or so clones, roughly nine tenths found once; its top ten account for 3.9%. V is TRBV7-2 and J is TRBJ2-7; D is uncertain. This sequence originates from a human donor in good health. Some clones in this sample may be carry-over from other donors' samples. The source material was PBMCs. CDR3 bases: TGTGCCAGCAGCTACAGCCCTAAGTTGGAGCAGTACTTC. Amino acids: CASSYSPKLEQYF.